This entry is about one T cell receptor (beta chain). The sample is drawn from a study of blood T cell repertoires in COVID-19. Generated by immunoSEQ multiplex PCR, the TCRdb table keeps only in-frame clones and is missing some. The repertoire holds hundreds of thousands of clones, with about 88% as singletons. CDR3 length equals 14 residues. The ends lost 6 bases at V and 1 base at J; junction bases unmatched: 3. Looked up from germline, CDR1 is LNHDA and CDR2 is SQIVND (reference sequence). V gene TRBV19 combines with J gene TRBJ1-5; 7 bases line up with TRBD1. This clonotype was obtained from a woman aged 40 to 50 who had recovered from COVID-19. The sample was PBMCs or T cells enriched from blood (not recorded which). The CDR3 DNA is TGTGCCAGTAGGCCCAGGGGGAGCAATCAGCCCCAGCATTTT. It yields the protein CASRPRGSNQPQHF.